This TCR beta chain is drawn from a study of shared clonotypes between healthy human individuals. From germline, CDR1 is MDHEN and CDR2 SYDVKM. This CDR3 has 13 amino acids. V lost 5 bases and J lost 3, with 11 bases in between. In the CD4+ fraction, cells were divided into CD45RA+ naive and CD45RA-negative memory subsets. A note on this clone: Its antigen remains unknown.

General observations from the study: The low donor count limited represented genetic and exposure-history diversity. Among donors, clonotype sharing was expected to be affected by sequencing depth.

Genomic DNA belonging to each subset was distributed in equal measure over several immunoSEQ plates. Sequencing used immunoSEQ multiplex PCR; TCRdb keeps in-frame clones, though not all of them. Among about 2 million clones listed, roughly 94% were seen once. The material sequenced was naive CD4+ T cells sorted from blood. Subset given: CD45RA+ positively selected. The clonotype originates from a man aged 18-30 years in good health. The chain recombines TRBV28 with TRBJ2-7; D gene uncertain. The CDR3 loop reads CASSLGLIYEQYF. The DNA for the CDR3 is TGTGCCAGCAGTCTAGGGCTTATCTACGAGCAGTACTTC.